Listed here are 25 T cell receptor beta chains from one sample, sequenced in a study of cytomegalovirus exposure and HLA in healthy donors. PCR primers comprised 60 Vbeta and 13 Jbeta primers. Only in-frame clones appear in the TCRdb table, and some are missing; sequencing was by immunoSEQ multiplex PCR. Of 85,000 to 100,000 clones in the sample, around nine tenths were seen once. The specimen sequenced was PBMCs. The receptors stem from a man aged 30 to 45 in good health and CMV-seropositive.

The chain links TRBV28 to TRBJ2-7, with 8 bases identical to TRBD1. This CDR3 comprises 14 residues. V was clipped by 5 bases and J by 6 bases; unmatched bases: 9. Germline CDR1 and CDR2: MDHEN and SYDVKM. Written as DNA, the CDR3 is TGTGCCAGCAGTCTCGACAGGGGTTTAGCCGAGCAGTACTTC. Translation gives CASSLDRGLAEQYF.

J is TRBJ2-7 and V is TRBV18, with a possible D match to TRBD1 (6 bases). There are 16 residues in the CDR3. V dropped 0 bases and J dropped 0 bases, with 12 bases sitting between them. Germline CDR1 reads KGHSH; CDR2 reads LQKENI. The CDR3 region is CASSPPKIGGSYEQYF. The CDR3 nucleotides read TGTGCCAGCTCACCACCCAAGATAGGGGGCTCCTACGAGCAGTACTTC.

V is TRBV5-6 and J is TRBJ1-6; 8 bases are a match to TRBD1. After removal of 0 bases from V and 8 bases from J, the junction contained 7 bases not matched to a gene. Per germline, CDR1 SGHDT and CDR2 YYEEEE. The CDR3 loop spans 16 amino acids. The CDR3 nucleotides are TGTGCCAGCAGCTTGGAATGGCAGGGGGCTGATTCACCCCTCCACTTT. Translation gives CASSLEWQGADSPLHF.

This rearrangement joins TRBV5-1 to TRBJ2-7, with 7 bases identical to TRBD1. The V and J ends lost 0 bases and 5 bases, in that order; junction bases with no gene match: 5. This CDR3 is 14 amino acids long. CDR1 is SGHRS, CDR2 YFSETQ, per germline. CDR3 in amino acids: CASSLDGQVNEQYF. The CDR3 nucleotides read TGCGCCAGCAGCTTGGATGGACAGGTGAACGAGCAGTACTTC. Supplemented by reference TRBV5-1 and TRBJ2-7, the full variable domain reads KAGVTQTPRYLIKTRGQQVTLSCSPISGHRSVSWYQQTPGQGLQFLFEYFSETQRNKGNFPGRFSGRQFSNSRSEMNVSTLELGDSALYLCASSLDGQVNEQYFGPGTRLTVT.

V usage is TRBV27 and J usage is TRBJ2-7, with a tentative D call TRBD1 (6 bases). The CDR3 runs to 14 residues. The germline CDR1 and CDR2 sequences are MNHEY and SMNVEV (reference sequence). V was pared by 10 bases and J by 4 bases, with 20 bases between. CDR3 loop: CATKPGRGQYEQYF. In DNA form, the CDR3 reads TGTGCCACCAAACCGGGACGGGGACAATACGAGCAGTACTTC.

J is TRBJ2-7 and V is TRBV4-1, with a tentative D call TRBD2 (7 bases). V was clipped by 1 base and J by 4 bases, with 20 bases between them. This CDR3 has 17 residues. Germline V gives CDR1 MGHRA, CDR2 YSYEKL. DNA of the CDR3: TGCGCCAGCAGCCAAGGTATAGAGAGGGGGGGATTGTACGAGCAGTACTTC. Protein product: CASSQGIERGGLYEQYF.

This chain connects TRBV10-3 to TRBJ2-6; 8 bases are shared with TRBD1. Germline CDR1 ENHRY, CDR2 SYGVKD. This CDR3 spans 17 amino acids. The V segment lost 6 bases and the J segment 0 bases; nucleotides outside the gene matches: 7. DNA of the CDR3: TGTGCCATCAGGGACCAGGGGGCAAACTCTGGGGCCAACGTCCTGACTTTC. Its protein product is CAIRDQGANSGANVLTF.

The chain combines TRBV11-2 with TRBJ2-1; a weak D match, TRBD1 (6 bases). Trimming shortened V by 5 bases and J by 7 bases, and 15 bases separated the two germline ends. There are 14 residues in the CDR3. Germline V gives CDR1 SGHAT, CDR2 FQNNGV. CDR3 loop: CASSPVWGPNEQFF. The CDR3 bases are TGTGCCAGCAGCCCCGTTTGGGGGCCTAATGAGCAGTTCTTC.

This chain links TRBV11-2 with TRBJ1-6, with 8 bases fitting TRBD1. Germline V gene lookup returns CDR1 SGHAT and CDR2 FQNNGV. The V segment lost 3 bases and the J segment 4 bases; nucleotides outside the gene matches: 14. The CDR3 is 19 amino acids. The CDR3 nucleotides read TGTGCCAGCAGCTTGGCAGGGGGCCCGCTAGGGATATATAATTCACCCCTCCACTTT. Amino acid sequence: CASSLAGGPLGIYNSPLHF.

J is TRBJ1-2 and V is TRBV19, with TRBD1 as a possible D gene (6 bases). V was clipped by 6 bases and J by 2 bases, with 13 bases between them. CDR1 LNHDA and CDR2 SQIVND come from the germline V gene (reference sequence). The CDR3 is 14 residues long. The CDR3 reads CASREGHPNYGYTF. The CDR3 nucleotides read TGTGCCAGTAGAGAGGGACACCCCAACTATGGCTACACCTTC.

The rearrangement uses TRBV7-9 and TRBJ2-1; no firm D call. This CDR3 is 11 amino acids long. Trimming pared 4 bases from V and 6 bases from J, leaving 4 bases between. From germline, CDR1 is SEHNR and CDR2 FQNEAQ (reference sequence). CDR3 sequence reads: CASSYSNEQFF. The CDR3 DNA sequence: TGTGCCAGCAGCTACTCCAATGAGCAGTTCTTC.

The J gene is TRBJ2-4, the V gene TRBV4-1, with D tentatively TRBD1 (6 bases). The CDR3 runs to 14 residues. Trimming pared 4 bases from V and 9 bases from J, leaving 16 bases between. CDR1 is MGHRA, CDR2 YSYEKL, per germline. The CDR3 region is CASSRVQDRGIQYF. CDR3 coding DNA: TGCGCCAGCAGCCGAGTACAGGACAGAGGCATTCAGTACTTC.

This rearrangement joins TRBV7-3 to TRBJ2-3; D remains unclear. Trimming left V 1 base short and J 2 bases short, with 7 bases between. The length of the CDR3 is 14 residues. Germline V gene lookup returns CDR1 SGHTA and CDR2 FQGTGA. The CDR3 sequence is CASSLNSHTDTQYF. CDR3 bases: TGTGCCAGCAGCTTAAACTCTCACACAGATACGCAGTATTTT.

This clone was observed a single time. The rearrangement links TRBV13 to TRBJ1-2; D remains ambiguous. The length of the CDR3 is 15 residues. Germline values: CDR1 PRHDT, CDR2 FYEKMQ (reference sequence). The V end lost 5 bases, the J end lost 2 bases, and 15 bases lay between the germline ends. DNA for the CDR3: TGTGCCAGCAGCGAAGGCACAGATGAGAACTATGGCTACACCTTC. The encoded protein is CASSEGTDENYGYTF. Variable domain in full (rest from reference TRBV13 and TRBJ1-2): AAGVIQSPRHLIKEKRETATLKCYPIPRHDTVYWYQQGPGQDPQFLISFYEKMQSDKGSIPDRFSAQQFSDYHSELNMSSLELGDSALYFCASSEGTDENYGYTFGSGTRLTVV.

This clone was found a few times. The V call is TRBV6-1, the J call TRBJ1-4; 7 nucleotides align to TRBD1. Germline CDR1 is MNHNS and CDR2 is SASEGT. The trim removed 7 bases at V and 8 bases at J, leaving 7 bases unmatched. This CDR3 spans 13 amino acids. The CDR3 nucleotides read TGTGCCAGCAATGCCCAGGGGGTAGAAAAACTGTTTTTT. Its translation: CASNAQGVEKLFF.

The chain recombines TRBV5-1 with TRBJ2-1; 7 nucleotides line up with TRBD1. Trimming took 0 bases from V and 6 from J; bases not matched to a gene: 3. Germline lookup yields CDR1 SGHRS and CDR2 YFSETQ. This CDR3 has 14 residues. CDR3 coding DNA: TGCGCCAGCAGCTTGGACAGGGGTGGCAATGAGCAGTTCTTC. Translating gives CASSLDRGGNEQFF.

The chain has TRBV10-3 and TRBJ1-2; D remains ambiguous. Between the trimmed V and J ends, which lost 8 bases and 4 bases, there was a span of 8 bases. CDR3 length equals 11 residues. The germline gives CDR1 ENHRY, CDR2 SYGVKD. The CDR3 DNA reads TGTGCCATCTTTTCGGGCTATGGCTACACCTTC. This translates into CAIFSGYGYTF.

The chain carries TRBV5-5 and TRBJ1-1; D is perhaps TRBD1 (6 bases). The V end was cut by 3 bases, the J end by 9 bases, with 18 bases between. CDR1 and CDR2 from the germline V gene are SGHKS and YYEKEE (reference sequence). The CDR3 is 14 amino acids. This chain's CDR3 is CASSSLRDTQKAFF. The CDR3 bases are TGTGCCAGCAGCTCCCTCCGGGACACTCAAAAAGCTTTCTTT.

V gene TRBV25-1 combines with J gene TRBJ1-3; 8 bases are a match to TRBD1. The V gene's germline CDR1 is MGHDK and CDR2 SYGVNS. The V segment lost 10 bases and the J segment 4 bases; nucleotides outside the gene matches: 3. The CDR3 runs to 12 residues. The CDR3 sequence is CATWDRGNTIYF. The CDR3 coding sequence is TGTGCCACCTGGGACAGGGGAAACACCATATATTTT.

The chain combines TRBV28 with TRBJ2-7; possible D gene TRBD2, 6 bases. V shed 2 bases and J shed 6 bases, with 14 bases lying between them. The CDR3 loop spans 14 amino acids. Per the germline V gene, CDR1 is MDHEN and CDR2 is SYDVKM. CDR3 loop: CASSLRLVLAEQYF. The CDR3 region has the DNA TGTGCCAGCAGTTTAAGACTAGTTTTAGCCGAGCAGTACTTC.

The J gene is TRBJ2-2, the V gene TRBV7-3; 7 bases map to TRBD2. With 0 bases clipped from V and 2 bases from J, the junction kept 3 bases outside the gene matches. From germline, CDR1 is SGHTA and CDR2 FQGTGA. CDR3 size: 16 residues. CDR3 sequence reads: CASSLTERGNTGELFF. In DNA form, the CDR3 reads TGTGCCAGCAGCTTAACTGAGCGGGGAAACACCGGGGAGCTGTTTTTT.

The rearrangement joins TRBV7-9 to TRBJ2-1, with 7 bases that match TRBD2. This CDR3 has 13 residues. V trimming: 3 bases; J trimming: 9 bases; junction bases outside the gene matches: 5. Germline lookup yields CDR1 SEHNR and CDR2 FQNEAQ (reference sequence). Here the CDR3 reads CASSFRLAGEQFF. CDR3 DNA: TGTGCCAGCAGCTTTCGACTAGCTGGTGAGCAGTTCTTC.

This clone showed up just once. This chain links TRBV5-1 with TRBJ2-1; TRBD2 matches at 9 bases. The V segment lost 2 bases and the J segment 4 bases; nucleotides outside the gene matches: 7. The CDR3 has 16 amino acids. Germline lookup yields CDR1 SGHRS and CDR2 YFSETQ. CDR3 protein: CASSFGGSGSYNEQFF. DNA for the CDR3: TGCGCCAGCAGCTTCGGGGGTAGCGGGAGTTACAATGAGCAGTTCTTC.

The CDR3 DNA follows: TGTGCCAGCAGTGACCCGAAACCGGGAACAACTGGAAACACCATATATTTT. It yields the protein CASSDPKPGTTGNTIYF. This rearrangement joins TRBV6-4 to TRBJ1-3, with no clear D. With 2 bases removed from V and 2 bases from J, the gap between germline ends came to 16 bases. The CDR3 is 17 amino acids. Per the germline V gene, CDR1 is MRHNA and CDR2 is SNTAGT.

This clone showed up just once. The V gene is TRBV5-1, the J gene TRBJ2-2; D is undetermined. CDR3 length: 14 amino acids. The V and J ends lost 0 bases and 3 bases respectively, with 6 bases between them. CDR1 and CDR2 from the germline V gene are SGHRS and YFSETQ. The CDR3 DNA reads TGCGCCAGCAGCTTGGGTCAGTACACCGGGGAGCTGTTTTTT. Amino acid sequence: CASSLGQYTGELFF. The entire variable domain, with the rest obtained from reference TRBV5-1 and TRBJ2-2, is as follows: KAGVTQTPRYLIKTRGQQVTLSCSPISGHRSVSWYQQTPGQGLQFLFEYFSETQRNKGNFPGRFSGRQFSNSRSEMNVSTLELGDSALYLCASSLGQYTGELFFGEGSRLTVL.